The rows below give T cell receptor beta chains drawn from one sample of a study of blood T cell repertoires in COVID-19. The protocol was immunoSEQ multiplex PCR, while the TCRdb copy is restricted to in-frame clones and leaves out a portion. The data hold about 260,000 clones, with about 88% observed a single time. The source material was peripheral blood. These receptors originate from a woman aged 25 to 39 with COVID-19, enrolled during active disease. Each CDR3 is given with its conserved first and last residue. D genes are given only for firm matches. The size of a clone is reported for some rows only, either as once, few or many, or as a class for expanded clones.

abundance: NA
j_gene: TRBJ1-5
v_gene: TRBV12-3/TRBV12-4
d_gene: NA
CDR3aa: CASSSQGYQPQHF
CDR3nt: TGTGCCAGCAGTTCACAGGGATATCAGCCCCAGCATTTT

abundance: NA
j_gene: TRBJ1-2
v_gene: TRBV27
d_gene: NA
CDR3aa: CASSITAGYGYTF
CDR3nt: TGTGCCAGCAGTATAACAGCGGGCTATGGCTACACCTTC

abundance: once
j_gene: TRBJ1-5
v_gene: TRBV5-5
d_gene: NA
CDR3aa: CASSFVPGNQPQHF
CDR3nt: TGTGCCAGCAGCTTCGTTCCAGGGAATCAGCCCCAGCATTTT

abundance: NA
j_gene: TRBJ1-1
v_gene: TRBV19
d_gene: TRBD1
CDR3aa: CASSADRGQAEAFF
CDR3nt: TGTGCCAGTAGTGCGGACAGGGGGCAAGCTGAAGCTTTCTTT

abundance: NA
j_gene: TRBJ2-7
v_gene: TRBV29-1
d_gene: TRBD1
CDR3aa: CSVTTGTGESYEQYF
CDR3nt: TGCAGCGTAACGACCGGGACAGGGGAATCCTACGAGCAGTACTTC

abundance: NA
j_gene: TRBJ2-7
v_gene: TRBV5-6
d_gene: NA
CDR3aa: CASSGPLRVYEQYF
CDR3nt: TGTGCCAGCAGCGGTCCTCTGAGGGTCTACGAGCAGTACTTC

abundance: NA
j_gene: TRBJ1-6
v_gene: TRBV4-1
d_gene: NA
CDR3aa: CASSQEVSSPLHF
CDR3nt: TGCGCCAGCAGCCAAGAAGTCAGTTCACCCCTCCACTTT

abundance: NA
j_gene: TRBJ2-4
v_gene: TRBV19
d_gene: NA
CDR3aa: CASSKSGLNIQYF
CDR3nt: TGTGCCAGTAGTAAAAGTGGACTTAACATTCAGTACTTC

abundance: NA
j_gene: TRBJ2-5
v_gene: TRBV9
d_gene: NA
CDR3aa: CASSPVSARETQYF
CDR3nt: TGTGCCAGCAGCCCGGTTAGCGCGAGAGAGACCCAGTACTTC

abundance: NA
j_gene: TRBJ2-1
v_gene: TRBV7-3
d_gene: TRBD2
CDR3aa: CASSLGTSGWDEQFF
CDR3nt: TGTGCCAGCAGCTTGGGGACTAGCGGGTGGGATGAGCAGTTCTTC

abundance: NA
j_gene: TRBJ1-6
v_gene: TRBV9
d_gene: NA
CDR3aa: CASSVTAGRSPLHF
CDR3nt: TGTGCCAGCAGCGTAACCGCAGGGAGGTCACCCCTCCACTTT

abundance: NA
j_gene: TRBJ2-5
v_gene: TRBV29-1
d_gene: NA
CDR3aa: CSVKGIQGQETQYF
CDR3nt: TGCAGCGTTAAAGGGATCCAGGGCCAAGAGACCCAGTACTTC

abundance: NA
j_gene: TRBJ1-3
v_gene: TRBV30
d_gene: NA
CDR3aa: CAWGGRSSGNTIYF
CDR3nt: TGTGCCTGGGGGGGTAGGAGCTCTGGAAACACCATATATTTT

abundance: once
j_gene: TRBJ2-3
v_gene: TRBV10-3
d_gene: NA
CDR3aa: CAISAQVDTQYF
CDR3nt: TGTGCCATCAGTGCCCAGGTCGATACGCAGTATTTT

abundance: NA
j_gene: TRBJ2-7
v_gene: TRBV4-2
d_gene: NA
CDR3aa: CASSHLDQGGEQYF
CDR3nt: TGTGCCAGCAGCCACCTTGACCAGGGTGGCGAGCAGTACTTC

abundance: few
j_gene: TRBJ2-1
v_gene: TRBV5-1
d_gene: NA
CDR3aa: CASSGAGEYNEQFF
CDR3nt: TGCGCCAGCAGCGGGGCAGGGGAGTACAATGAGCAGTTCTTC

abundance: NA
j_gene: TRBJ2-3
v_gene: TRBV20-1
d_gene: NA
CDR3aa: CSARDSDTQYF
CDR3nt: TGCAGTGCTAGAGATTCGGATACGCAGTATTTT

abundance: NA
j_gene: TRBJ2-7
v_gene: TRBV7-9
d_gene: NA
CDR3aa: CASSRDFGEQYF
CDR3nt: TGTGCCAGCAGCCGGGACTTCGGCGAGCAGTACTTC

abundance: NA
j_gene: TRBJ2-7
v_gene: TRBV2
d_gene: TRBD1
CDR3aa: CASSDPTGQNFYEQYF
CDR3nt: TGTGCCAGCAGTGACCCGACAGGGCAGAACTTCTACGAGCAGTACTTC

abundance: NA
j_gene: TRBJ2-3
v_gene: TRBV15
d_gene: NA
CDR3aa: CATSISADTQYF
CDR3nt: TGTGCCACCAGCATTAGCGCAGATACGCAGTATTTT

abundance: NA
j_gene: TRBJ2-7
v_gene: TRBV2
d_gene: TRBD1
CDR3aa: CASRTMGQGALDEQYF
CDR3nt: TGTGCCAGCAGGACAATGGGACAGGGGGCGCTGGACGAGCAGTACTTC

abundance: NA
j_gene: TRBJ2-6
v_gene: TRBV7-2
d_gene: NA
CDR3aa: CASSFHSGANVLTF
CDR3nt: TGTGCCAGCAGCTTCCACTCTGGGGCCAACGTCCTGACTTTC

abundance: few
j_gene: TRBJ1-5
v_gene: TRBV19
d_gene: NA
CDR3aa: CASSIGAGGLPHQPQHF
CDR3nt: TGTGCCAGTAGTATCGGGGCCGGGGGACTCCCCCATCAGCCCCAGCATTTT

abundance: once
j_gene: TRBJ1-6
v_gene: TRBV4-3
d_gene: NA
CDR3aa: CASSQDRLGATNF
CDR3nt: TGCGCCAGCAGCCAAGATAGGCTTGGGGCGACGAACTTT

abundance: NA
j_gene: TRBJ2-7
v_gene: TRBV5-1
d_gene: TRBD1
CDR3aa: CASSLSGQTYEQYF
CDR3nt: TGCGCCAGCAGCTTGTCGGGACAGACCTACGAGCAGTACTTC

abundance: NA
j_gene: TRBJ2-7
v_gene: TRBV28
d_gene: TRBD1
CDR3aa: CASSLGTGAYEQYF
CDR3nt: TGTGCCAGCAGTTTAGGGACAGGGGCCTACGAGCAGTACTTC

abundance: few
j_gene: TRBJ2-2
v_gene: TRBV28
d_gene: NA
CDR3aa: CASRASLETGELFF
CDR3nt: TGTGCCAGCAGGGCTAGCTTAGAGACCGGGGAGCTGTTTTTT

abundance: NA
j_gene: TRBJ2-5
v_gene: TRBV7-2
d_gene: TRBD2
CDR3aa: CASSQWREYQETQYF
CDR3nt: TGTGCCAGCAGCCAGTGGCGGGAGTACCAAGAGACCCAGTACTTC

abundance: NA
j_gene: TRBJ2-1
v_gene: TRBV6-4
d_gene: TRBD2
CDR3aa: CASSRQPSGSNEQFF
CDR3nt: TGTGCCAGCAGCAGACAGCCTAGCGGGAGCAATGAGCAGTTCTTC

abundance: NA
j_gene: TRBJ2-7
v_gene: TRBV5-1
d_gene: NA
CDR3aa: CASSLRGPAYEQYF
CDR3nt: TGCGCCAGCAGCTTGAGGGGCCCAGCCTACGAGCAGTACTTC

abundance: NA
j_gene: TRBJ1-5
v_gene: TRBV18
d_gene: TRBD1
CDR3aa: CASSTGGNQPQHF
CDR3nt: TGTGCCAGCTCGACAGGGGGCAATCAGCCCCAGCATTTT

abundance: NA
j_gene: TRBJ1-3
v_gene: TRBV7-8
d_gene: TRBD1
CDR3aa: CASSLEGTGLSGNTIYF
CDR3nt: TGTGCCAGCAGCTTAGAAGGGACAGGACTCTCTGGAAACACCATATATTTT

abundance: NA
j_gene: TRBJ2-1
v_gene: TRBV12-5
d_gene: NA
CDR3aa: CASEGEPDEQFF
CDR3nt: TGTGCTAGTGAAGGGGAACCCGATGAGCAGTTCTTC

abundance: NA
j_gene: TRBJ1-1
v_gene: TRBV27
d_gene: NA
CDR3aa: CASSFLSAAAGLNTEAFF
CDR3nt: TGTGCCAGCAGTTTTCTGAGCGCGGCGGCGGGGCTGAACACTGAAGCTTTCTTT

abundance: NA
j_gene: TRBJ2-1
v_gene: TRBV5-1
d_gene: TRBD1
CDR3aa: CASREGQGGRTYPYNEQFF
CDR3nt: TGCGCCAGCAGGGAGGGACAGGGTGGAAGGACTTACCCTTACAATGAGCAGTTCTTC